The following is a T cell receptor (beta chain) sequence with its context. This specimen belongs to a study of blood T cell repertoires in COVID-19. Background on the study: Sample material is recorded as cDNA or gDNA derived from T cells, B-cell-depleted T cells, or PBMCs.

This CDR3 comprises 15 residues. The germline gives CDR1 SGHVS, CDR2 FNYEAQ. The junction had 6 bases not matched to a gene; V was cut back by 5 bases and J by 2 bases. The Seattle patients joined while their infection was active and were tracked longitudinally afterward. In the authors' methods: Amplification from reference gene primers served as the basis for estimated nucleated cell counts. Method: immunoSEQ multiplex PCR; TCRdb's copy keeps in-frame clones and lacks some. The V and J calls and the clone size are those of that table, but D and trimming were determined from the DNA. The top ten clones hold 6.5% to 8% of a sample with roughly 300,000 clones, around 90% of them seen once.

The chain carries TRBV7-6 and TRBJ2-7, with 10 bases that match TRBD1. This receptor was obtained from a woman aged 25 to 39 with COVID-19, enrolled during active disease. The sample comprised peripheral blood. Written as DNA, the CDR3 is TGTGCCAGCAGCGCCGGGACAGGGGTAACCTACGAGCAGTACTTC. This translates into CASSAGTGVTYEQYF. Combining the CDR3 with reference TRBV7-6 and TRBJ2-7 gives the whole variable domain GAGVSQSPRYKVTKRGQDVALRCDPISGHVSLYWYRQALGQGPEFLTYFNYEAQQDKSGLPNDRFSAERPEGSISTLTIQRTEQRDSAMYRCASSAGTGVTYEQYFGPGTRLTVT.